Each of the 28 T cell receptor beta chains below was sequenced from the same sample in a study of shared clonotypes between healthy human individuals. Naive CD8 cells comprised CD45RO-negative, CCR7-positively selected cells, excluding terminally differentiated effector memory CD45RA+ cells. Produced via immunoSEQ multiplex PCR; TCRdb's table is partial and in-frame only. The profile shows just over 2,000,000 clones, approximately 95% of them singletons. Material for sequencing was naive CD8+ T cells sorted from blood. The source of these receptors is a man younger than 30 in good health.

The chain employs TRBV5-8 and TRBJ1-5; D not resolved. This CDR3 contains 15 residues. CDR1 is SGHTS and CDR2 is YDEGEE in the germline V gene. The V end was cut by 1 base, the J end by 3 bases, with 11 bases between. The CDR3 nucleotides are TGTGCCAGCAGCTTGTCAGGAGGATACAATCAGCCCCAGCATTTT. It translates to CASSLSGGYNQPQHF.

The chain links TRBV19 to TRBJ1-5, with unresolved D. Between the trimmed V and J ends, which lost 8 bases and 2 bases, there was a span of 13 bases. The germline V gene has CDR1 LNHDA and CDR2 SQIVND (reference sequence). This CDR3 contains 14 residues. The CDR3: CASEGGFGNQPQHF. DNA of the CDR3: TGTGCCAGTGAGGGCGGTTTTGGCAATCAGCCCCAGCATTTT.

This rearrangement joins TRBV14 to TRBJ2-7; D perhaps matches TRBD2 (5 bases). This CDR3 comprises 13 residues. V was shortened by 3 bases and J by 0 bases, with 6 bases between the two germline ends. Germline V CDR1 and CDR2: SGHDN, FVKESK. CDR3 amino acids: CASSHGSSYEQYF. The CDR3 DNA reads as TGTGCCAGCAGCCATGGGAGCTCCTACGAGCAGTACTTC.

The chain joins TRBV27 to TRBJ2-2, with 10 bases lining up with TRBD1. In germline, CDR1 is MNHEY, CDR2 SMNVEV (reference sequence). V lost 6 bases, J lost 9 bases, and 4 bases stayed unmatched. The CDR3 contains 13 residues. The CDR3 DNA sequence: TGTGCCAGCAGCGGGACAGGGGCTCGGGAGCTGTTTTTT. Translated: CASSGTGARELFF.

V gene TRBV12-5 combines with J gene TRBJ2-7, with unresolved D. From germline, CDR1 is LGHNT and CDR2 FRNRAP. V lost 3 bases and J lost 2, with 17 bases in between. The CDR3 sequence is 16 residues long. The CDR3 is CASGFPAGGGTYEQYF. The CDR3 region has the DNA TGTGCTAGTGGTTTCCCCGCCGGCGGTGGAACCTACGAGCAGTACTTC.

The chain is built from TRBV27 and TRBJ1-6; TRBD1 matches 9 bases. The CDR3 runs to 14 residues. Germline V lookup: CDR1 MNHEY, CDR2 SMNVEV (reference sequence). The V and J ends lost 3 bases and 12 bases, in that order; junction bases with no gene match: 6. The CDR3 region is CASSFWGQGGPLHF. CDR3 nucleotides: TGTGCCAGCAGTTTTTGGGGACAGGGCGGACCCCTCCACTTT.

The chain carries TRBV13 and TRBJ1-6; D is ambiguous. The CDR3 totals 16 residues. With 5 bases removed from V and 3 bases from J, the gap between germline ends came to 14 bases. Germline V CDR1 and CDR2: PRHDT, FYEKMQ (reference sequence). The CDR3 is CASSVSSGLYNSPLHF. The CDR3 coding sequence is TGTGCCAGCAGCGTTAGTAGCGGTCTCTATAATTCACCCCTCCACTTT. The full variable domain, rest sourced from reference TRBV13 and TRBJ1-6, is AAGVIQSPRHLIKEKRETATLKCYPIPRHDTVYWYQQGPGQDPQFLISFYEKMQSDKGSIPDRFSAQQFSDYHSELNMSSLELGDSALYFCASSVSSGLYNSPLHFGNGTRLTVT.

The V and J genes are TRBV6-1 and TRBJ1-1, with D maybe TRBD1 (6 bases). This CDR3 is 14 amino acids long. Germline loops: CDR1 MNHNS, CDR2 SASEGT. The V end was cut by 0 bases, the J end by 5 bases, with 10 bases between. CDR3 sequence: CASSEAGAATEAFF. The CDR3 DNA is TGTGCCAGCAGTGAAGCGGGGGCGGCGACTGAAGCTTTCTTT.

The chain joins TRBV5-6 to TRBJ2-1, with 8 bases matching TRBD1. In germline, CDR1 is SGHDT, CDR2 YYEEEE. The J segment lost 6 bases and the V segment lost 4 bases, leaving 6 bases of the junction unmatched. The CDR3 runs 14 residues. The CDR3: CASSAGTGVNEQFF. In DNA form, the CDR3 reads TGTGCCAGCAGCGCCGGGACAGGCGTCAATGAGCAGTTCTTC.

The gene calls are TRBV4-1 and TRBJ2-5, with a tentative D call TRBD2 (5 bases). The CDR3 has 15 amino acids. Trimming shortened V by 1 base and J by 5 bases, and 14 bases separated the two germline ends. Per the germline V gene, CDR1 is MGHRA and CDR2 is YSYEKL. This CDR3 is CASSQGAAPSETQYF. CDR3 nucleotide sequence: TGCGCCAGCAGCCAAGGAGCGGCCCCCAGTGAGACCCAGTACTTC.

The J gene is TRBJ2-7, the V gene TRBV2, with 8 bases that match TRBD2. The CDR3 is 13 residues long. Germline trimming cut 7 bases from V and 5 bases from J; bases unmatched to any gene: 7. Germline V gene lookup returns CDR1 SNHLY and CDR2 FYNNEI. The CDR3 sequence is CASTQDSGDEQYF. The CDR3 DNA follows: TGTGCCAGCACCCAGGATAGCGGGGACGAGCAGTACTTC.

This clone has a single count. At one boundary the junction diverges from the germline segment, which might be a read error. CDR3 in DNA: TGTGCCAGCAGGTTAGCGGGAGCCGGCGAGCAGTACTTC. Encoded protein: CASRLAGAGEQYF. The chain joins TRBV13 to TRBJ2-7; 9 nucleotides agree with TRBD2. Germline CDR1 reads PRHDT; CDR2 reads FYEKMQ (reference sequence). This CDR3 has 13 amino acids.

This sequence joins TRBV7-8 and TRBJ1-1; D unresolved. The CDR3 consists of 15 residues. Germline V gene lookup returns CDR1 SGHVS and CDR2 FQNEAQ. The germline V and J ends were trimmed by 5 bases and 4 bases, with 17 bases remaining between them. The CDR3 nucleotides are TGTGCCAGCAGCCCGTTGGTAGGGATGAGCACTGAAGCTTTCTTT. As protein: CASSPLVGMSTEAFF.

The chain has TRBV29-1 and TRBJ2-5, with 8 positions matching TRBD2. TRBJ2-7 matches the DNA end more closely, so the J call is doubtful. There are 17 residues in the CDR3. Per the germline V gene, CDR1 is SQVTM and CDR2 is ANQGSEA. CDR3 protein: CSVAGLPDSGELYEQYF. CDR3 DNA: TGCAGCGTTGCAGGGCTTCCTGATAGCGGGGAACTCTACGAGCAGTACTTC.

This clone was counted once. The chain carries TRBV30 and TRBJ2-1; 9 nucleotides align to TRBD2. The CDR3 has 14 residues. With V trimmed by 4 bases and J by 7 bases, 8 bases remained unmatched. Germline CDR1 reads GTSNPN; CDR2 reads SVGIG (reference sequence). CDR3 region: CAWKSGLALNEQFF. The CDR3 bases are TGTGCCTGGAAGTCTGGACTAGCGTTGAATGAGCAGTTCTTC.

This sequence joins TRBV19 and TRBJ2-2; D remains ambiguous. The length of the CDR3 is 14 residues. V was clipped by 8 bases and J by 6 bases, with 16 bases between them. Germline CDR1 reads LNHDA; CDR2 reads SQIVND (reference sequence). For the CDR3, the DNA is TGTGCCAGTCGTCCGACCCCTTACCCCGGGGAGCTGTTTTTT. Its translation: CASRPTPYPGELFF.

Regarding this clone: This same CDR3 is encoded by further DNA sequences in the sample. The chain combines TRBV19 with TRBJ2-7, with D possibly TRBD2 on 6 matching bases. CDR3 length equals 13 residues. Germline V gene data show CDR1 as LNHDA and CDR2 as SQIVND (reference sequence). V lost 3 bases and J 2 bases, leaving 8 bases between the germline ends. The CDR3 sequence: CASSMGGAYEQYF. CDR3 coding DNA: TGTGCCAGTAGTATGGGCGGGGCCTACGAGCAGTACTTC.

To note about this clone: Other DNA sequences in this specimen translate into the identical CDR3. The chain carries TRBV9 and TRBJ2-7, with D tentatively TRBD1 or TRBD2 (6 bases each). V lost 0 bases and J lost 4, with 11 bases in between. In germline, CDR1 is SGDLS, CDR2 YYNGEE. This CDR3 region has 14 residues. The CDR3 loop is CASSVGTGAYEQYF. DNA for the CDR3: TGTGCCAGCAGCGTAGGCACGGGGGCATACGAGCAGTACTTC.

The CDR3 DNA reads as TGCGCCAGCAGCCAACTACAGGGGGCCACCTACAATGAGCAGTTCTTC. As protein: CASSQLQGATYNEQFF. The chain joins TRBV4-3 to TRBJ2-1; 9 positions agree with TRBD1. J gave up 2 bases and V 2 bases, and 4 bases lay outside the gene matches. Germline values: CDR1 LGHNA, CDR2 YSLEER. The CDR3 loop spans 16 amino acids.

The rearrangement uses TRBV6-1 and TRBJ1-1, with D tentatively TRBD1 (5 bases). Trimming removed 8 bases from V and 6 bases from J, with 16 bases in between. Per the germline V gene, CDR1 is MNHNS and CDR2 is SASEGT. The CDR3 is made up of 13 amino acids. The CDR3 protein is CASFMRGAAEAFF. Written as DNA, the CDR3 is TGTGCCAGCTTTATGCGAGGGGCAGCTGAAGCTTTCTTT.

The chain couples TRBV28 to TRBJ2-7; TRBD1 might be the D (6 bases). V lost 5 bases to trimming and J lost 4 bases, with 15 bases between them. Germline loops: CDR1 MDHEN, CDR2 SYDVKM. CDR3 length: 14 amino acids. CDR3 DNA sequence: TGTGCCAGCAGTCCATTAGGACAGCAATACGAGCAGTACTTC. Translated: CASSPLGQQYEQYF.

The chain carries TRBV27 and TRBJ1-4, with unresolved D. This CDR3 has 13 amino acids. Per the germline V gene, CDR1 is MNHEY and CDR2 is SMNVEV (reference sequence). V lost 0 bases, J lost 7 bases, and 6 bases lay in between. CDR3 in amino acids: CASSLSWSEKLFF. In DNA, the CDR3 is TGTGCCAGCAGTTTATCTTGGAGTGAAAAACTGTTTTTT. The variable domain in full, completed from reference TRBV27 and TRBJ1-4, reads EAQVTQNPRYLITVTGKKLTVTCSQNMNHEYMSWYRQDPGLGLRQIYYSMNVEVTDKGDVPEGYKVSRKEKRNFPLILESPSPNQTSLYFCASSLSWSEKLFFGSGTQLSVL.

CDR3 sequence (DNA): TGTGCCAGCACCCTAGTCATAGGACTAGGAGAGACCCAGTACTTC. Translation: CASTLVIGLGETQYF. This chain uses TRBV11-2 with TRBJ2-5; 7 bases line up with TRBD2. The CDR3 spans 15 residues. Germline values: CDR1 SGHAT, CDR2 FQNNGV. V dropped 7 bases and J dropped 4; count of bases not matched to a gene: 12.

The chain combines TRBV2 with TRBJ2-7; D might be TRBD2 (5 bases). The CDR3 extends over 13 amino acids. V gave up 10 bases and J gave up 6 bases, with 19 bases separating them. The germline gives CDR1 SNHLY, CDR2 FYNNEI. CDR3 in DNA: TGTGCCATCGCCGGCGCGGGTTTACCCGAGCAGTACTTC. Translation: CAIAGAGLPEQYF. The full variable domain, rest sourced from reference TRBV2 and TRBJ2-7, is EPEVTQTPSHQVTQMGQEVILRCVPISNHLYFYWYRQILGQKVEFLVSFYNNEISEKSEIFDDQFSVERPDGSNFTLKIRSTKLEDSAMYFCAIAGAGLPEQYFGPGTRLTVT.

The chain uses TRBV11-2 and TRBJ2-2; 7 bases are shared with TRBD1. V lost 5 bases to trimming and J lost 4 bases; unmatched junction nucleotides: 13. Germline-derived CDR1 and CDR2 are SGHAT and FQNNGV. The CDR3 runs to 17 residues. The CDR3 here is CASSVGDPGQTTGELFF. The CDR3 bases are TGTGCCAGCAGCGTGGGAGACCCGGGACAGACCACCGGGGAGCTGTTTTTT.

In regard to this clone: The sample contains more than one DNA sequence encoding this CDR3. The rearrangement joins TRBV6-1 to TRBJ2-7; 10 bases agree with TRBD1. CDR3 length: 14 amino acids. The germline V gene has CDR1 MNHNS and CDR2 SASEGT. Unmatched junction bases numbered 6, after V lost 6 bases and J lost 4 bases. CDR3 sequence (DNA): TGTGCCAGCAGACATCGGGACAGGGGTTACGAGCAGTACTTC. Residues: CASRHRDRGYEQYF.

V and J are TRBV19 and TRBJ2-3; D gene ambiguous. Germline loops: CDR1 LNHDA, CDR2 SQIVND (reference sequence). The CDR3 runs 13 residues. The V end lost 4 bases, the J end lost 1 base, and 6 bases lay between the germline ends. In DNA form, the CDR3 reads TGTGCCAGTAGTAAATTGGGCACAGATACGCAGTATTTT. This codes for CASSKLGTDTQYF.

This clone appeared once. The rearrangement joins TRBV27 to TRBJ2-5, with a possible D match to TRBD1 (7 bases). The CDR3 has 16 residues. Germline V gene sequence: CDR1 MNHEY, CDR2 SMNVEV (reference sequence). V shed 3 bases and J shed 9 bases, with 23 bases lying between them. CDR3 bases: TGTGCCAGCAGTTTTGGGAGCGACAGGGCCCGCGGGGCCCAGTACTTC. Its protein product is CASSFGSDRARGAQYF.